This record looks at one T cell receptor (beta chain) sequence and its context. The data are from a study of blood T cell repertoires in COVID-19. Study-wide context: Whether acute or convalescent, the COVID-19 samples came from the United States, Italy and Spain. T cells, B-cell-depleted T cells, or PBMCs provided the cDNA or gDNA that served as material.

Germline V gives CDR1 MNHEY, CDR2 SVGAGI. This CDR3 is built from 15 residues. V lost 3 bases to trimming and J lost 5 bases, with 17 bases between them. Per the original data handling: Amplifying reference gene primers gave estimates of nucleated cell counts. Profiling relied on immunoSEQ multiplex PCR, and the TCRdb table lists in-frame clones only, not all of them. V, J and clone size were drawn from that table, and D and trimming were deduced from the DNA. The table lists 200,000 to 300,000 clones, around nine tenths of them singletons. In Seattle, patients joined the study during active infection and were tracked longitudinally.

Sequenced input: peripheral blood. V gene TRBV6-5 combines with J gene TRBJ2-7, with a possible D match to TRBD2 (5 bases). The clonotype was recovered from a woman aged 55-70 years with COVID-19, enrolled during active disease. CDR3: CASSYSRSDSDEQYF. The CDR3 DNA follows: TGTGCCAGCAGTTATTCCCGTTCGGACTCTGACGAGCAGTACTTC.